The 30 T cell receptor beta chains below were found in one sample sequenced in a study of shared T cell receptors in the human thymus. Repertoires were generated with immunoSEQ multiplex PCR, while TCRdb's copy carries only in-frame clones and drops some. The sample records under 700,000 clones, approximately 80% being singletons. The sample also formed part of further work on human thymus T cells.

The specimen was thymocytes. The receptor source for this set is a boy younger than two with a congenital heart defect.

Here the CDR3 DNA reads TGTGCCAGCAGCCCGACCAGGGGCACAGATACGCAGTATTTT. It specifies CASSPTRGTDTQYF. This chain uses TRBV14 with TRBJ2-3, with a tentative D call TRBD1 (5 bases). In germline, CDR1 is SGHDN, CDR2 FVKESK. The CDR3 totals 14 residues. V was pared by 4 bases and J by 1 base, with 9 bases between.

This clone was found a few times. The chain uses TRBV28 and TRBJ2-7; TRBD1 aligns across 9 bases. Trimming cost V 2 bases and J 0 bases; bases outside gene matches: 8. CDR3 length equals 17 residues. The germline gives CDR1 MDHEN, CDR2 SYDVKM. The CDR3 is CASSLLVTGQGSYEQYF. The CDR3 coding sequence is TGTGCCAGCAGTTTACTGGTAACGGGACAGGGCTCCTACGAGCAGTACTTC.

V usage is TRBV27 and J usage is TRBJ2-5; 7 bases match TRBD1. Losses at the gene ends were 11 bases for V and 2 bases for J; bases not matched to a gene: 5. Germline values: CDR1 MNHEY, CDR2 SMNVEV (reference sequence). CDR3 length: 12 amino acids. CDR3 DNA: TGTGCCCCTCAGGGACAGCAAGAGACCCAGTACTTC. This codes for CAPQGQQETQYF.

The chain couples TRBV4-2 to TRBJ2-7; 9 bases fit TRBD2. The CDR3 totals 15 residues. V lost 1 base and J lost 3; bases outside the gene matches: 4. Germline assignment: CDR1 LGHNA and CDR2 YNFKEQ. The CDR3 region is CASSQGREGIYEQYF. The CDR3, as DNA: TGTGCCAGCAGCCAAGGGCGGGAGGGGATCTACGAGCAGTACTTC.

This chain links TRBV13 with TRBJ1-1, with 7 bases aligning to TRBD1. This CDR3 has 15 residues. From germline, CDR1 is PRHDT and CDR2 FYEKMQ (reference sequence). The V segment lost 8 bases and the J segment 5 bases; nucleotides outside the gene matches: 14. CDR3 in amino acids: CASLFQPGGPTEAFF. The CDR3 nucleotides are TGTGCCAGCCTCTTCCAACCAGGGGGTCCGACTGAAGCTTTCTTT.

The chain is built from TRBV5-6 and TRBJ2-5; D might be TRBD2 (5 bases). The CDR3 has 15 residues. The V and J ends lost 2 bases and 11 bases respectively, with 22 bases between them. Per germline, CDR1 SGHDT and CDR2 YYEEEE. CDR3 bases: TGTGCCAGCAGCTTATCTGAGGGCGCAGAAGAAGAGCAGTACTTC. It encodes CASSLSEGAEEEQYF.

The chain joins TRBV5-4 to TRBJ2-7, with 10 bases aligning to TRBD2. Germline V lookup: CDR1 SGHNT, CDR2 YYREEE (reference sequence). The length of the CDR3 is 17 residues. Losses at the gene ends were 4 bases for V and 5 bases for J; bases not matched to a gene: 15. CDR3 in amino acids: CASSPIRSGRVENEQYF. Written as DNA, the CDR3 is TGTGCCAGCAGCCCTATCCGGAGCGGGAGGGTGGAGAACGAGCAGTACTTC.

The rearrangement joins TRBV7-3 to TRBJ2-3; possible D gene TRBD1, 6 bases. The CDR3 extends over 16 amino acids. CDR1 and CDR2 from the germline V gene are SGHTA and FQGTGA. Trimming pared 2 bases from V and 1 base from J, leaving 13 bases between. CDR3 sequence (DNA): TGTGCCAGCAGCTTAGAGGCCAGGGGTGGCACAGATACGCAGTATTTT. Translation gives CASSLEARGGTDTQYF.

This clone was counted once. The chain is built from TRBV27 and TRBJ2-7; D is undetermined. The CDR3 totals 14 residues. V was clipped by 9 bases and J by 0 bases, with 15 bases between them. The V gene's germline CDR1 is MNHEY and CDR2 SMNVEV (reference sequence). CDR3 DNA sequence: TGTGCCAGTAAACAGCCCCTGTCCTCCTACGAGCAGTACTTC. Translation: CASKQPLSSYEQYF.

The CDR3 DNA follows: TGTGCCAGAAGTGGGCGGGAGGCCCTGAGCTCCTACAATGAGCAGTTCTTC. Translation gives CARSGREALSSYNEQFF. This rearrangement joins TRBV5-3 to TRBJ2-1, with 8 bases that match TRBD2. TRBV5-3 is filed as an ORF, its function uncertain. The V segment lost 5 bases and the J segment 0 bases; nucleotides outside the gene matches: 10. This CDR3 is 17 amino acids long.

The chain recombines TRBV28 with TRBJ1-5; 10 nucleotides align to TRBD1. V shed 5 bases and J 3 bases; nucleotides not matched to a gene: 10. The CDR3 loop spans 17 amino acids. Germline CDR1 MDHEN, CDR2 SYDVKM. CDR3 bases: TGTGCCAGCAGTCGACAGGGGGCGGTCCTCATCAATCAGCCCCAGCATTTT. It is translated as CASSRQGAVLINQPQHF.

This clone was recorded a few times. The chain joins TRBV4-1 to TRBJ2-7; possibly TRBD1 for D (6 bases). The germline CDR1 and CDR2 sequences are MGHRA and YSYEKL. The CDR3 contains 16 residues. Trimming pared 2 bases from V and 3 bases from J, leaving 17 bases between. The CDR3 sequence is CASSQYPGHDNYEQYF. DNA of the CDR3: TGCGCCAGCAGCCAATACCCGGGACACGATAACTACGAGCAGTACTTC.

V gene TRBV30 combines with J gene TRBJ2-5; 8 positions agree with TRBD1. V gave up 4 bases and J gave up 6 bases; unmatched junction bases: 7. There are 13 residues in the CDR3. Germline V gives CDR1 GTSNPN, CDR2 SVGIG (reference sequence). In DNA, the CDR3 is TGTGCCTGGAATACAGGGGGAATTAAGACCCAGTACTTC. It specifies CAWNTGGIKTQYF.

The chain combines TRBV15 with TRBJ1-1, with TRBD1 matching 8 bases. CDR1 LNHNV and CDR2 YYDKDF come from the germline V gene (reference sequence). The V gene end was trimmed by 0 bases and the J gene end by 2 bases; junction bases not matched to a gene: 5. The CDR3 runs 16 residues. CDR3 sequence reads: CATSRDAGGPNTEAFF. The CDR3 DNA sequence: TGTGCCACCAGCAGAGACGCAGGGGGCCCCAACACTGAAGCTTTCTTT. Filled out from reference TRBV15 and TRBJ1-1, the complete variable domain reads DAMVIQNPRYQVTQFGKPVTLSCSQTLNHNVMYWYQQKSSQAPKLLFHYYDKDFNNEADTPDNFQSRRPNTSFCFLDIRSPGLGDTAMYLCATSRDAGGPNTEAFFGQGTRLTVV.

This clone was seen a few times. The chain has TRBV28 and TRBJ2-7; D is perhaps TRBD2 (7 bases). The ends were cut back, 8 bases at V and 5 bases at J, with 13 bases in the middle. CDR3 length: 12 amino acids. CDR1 and CDR2 (germline): MDHEN, SYDVKM. The CDR3 coding sequence is TGTGCCAGCCGCACGGGGGGCCACGAGCAGTACTTC. Its protein product is CASRTGGHEQYF.

For this clone: The sample has other DNA sequences that encode this CDR3 too. The gene calls are TRBV6-1 and TRBJ1-2; no clear D. Deletions cut 4 bases from V and 8 bases from J, with 5 bases between. This CDR3 is 10 amino acids long. Germline V CDR1 and CDR2: MNHNS, SASEGT. CDR3 bases: TGTGCCAGCAGTGGCGTGGGCTACACCTTC. It translates to CASSGVGYTF.

This clone came up once. The rearrangement joins TRBV30 to TRBJ1-1; a possible D gene is TRBD1 (6 bases). V shed 1 base and J shed 1 base, with 13 bases lying between them. The CDR3 is 15 amino acids. Germline V CDR1 and CDR2: GTSNPN, SVGIG (reference sequence). The CDR3 loop reads CAWSGAGTTNTEAFF. The CDR3 DNA follows: TGTGCCTGGAGTGGGGCCGGGACAACGAACACTGAAGCTTTCTTT.

This clone was counted a single time. The chain uses TRBV18 and TRBJ1-2; 7 positions agree with TRBD1. After removal of 4 bases from V and 5 bases from J, the junction contained 25 bases not matched to a gene. The CDR3 sequence is 20 residues long. The germline CDR1 and CDR2 sequences are KGHSH and LQKENI. In nucleotides, the CDR3 is TGTGCCAGCTCACGTCAAGGGAACAGGGGCCCTCCGGGATCCCGTTATGGCTACACCTTC. This translates into CASSRQGNRGPPGSRYGYTF.

This clone was counted a few times. The rearrangement uses TRBV19 and TRBJ1-2; 7 bases agree with TRBD1. Germline values: CDR1 LNHDA, CDR2 SQIVND (reference sequence). The CDR3 has 13 amino acids. V shed 11 bases, J shed 4 bases, and the junction held 10 bases outside the gene matches. The CDR3 nucleotides read TGTGCCTGCAGGGAGACAGGGTCCTATGGCTACACCTTC. Translating it yields CACRETGSYGYTF.

In DNA form, the CDR3 reads TGTGCCAGCAGCTTAGATCTGGACAGGGGGAGAGGCTACACCTTC. This gives the protein CASSLDLDRGRGYTF. The chain employs TRBV11-2 and TRBJ1-2; 10 nucleotides match TRBD1. This CDR3 region has 15 residues. From germline, CDR1 is SGHAT and CDR2 FQNNGV. V lost 0 bases to trimming and J lost 8 bases; unmatched junction nucleotides: 6.

J is TRBJ1-1 and V is TRBV7-8; 7 bases are shared with TRBD1. CDR1 SGHVS and CDR2 FQNEAQ come from the germline V gene. This CDR3 has 11 amino acids. Trimming cost V 5 bases and J 9 bases; bases outside gene matches: 3. The CDR3 is CASSQTGKAFF. The CDR3 DNA follows: TGTGCCAGCAGCCAGACAGGGAAAGCTTTCTTT.

This chain uses TRBV28 with TRBJ2-1; possibly TRBD2 for D (6 bases). V lost 2 bases, J lost 0 bases, and 14 bases lay in between. This CDR3 is built from 17 residues. The germline gives CDR1 MDHEN, CDR2 SYDVKM. The CDR3 DNA reads as TGTGCCAGCAGTTTAAGTCGGCGGGAAGACTCCTACAATGAGCAGTTCTTC. It translates to CASSLSRREDSYNEQFF.

J is TRBJ1-2 and V is TRBV27; tentatively, D is TRBD1 (5 bases). CDR1 MNHEY and CDR2 SMNVEV come from the germline V gene (reference sequence). This CDR3 spans 17 amino acids. Trimming took 3 bases from V and 4 from J, leaving 21 bases between them. The CDR3 sequence: CASSFGGLSGLVYGYTF. For the CDR3, the DNA is TGTGCCAGCAGTTTCGGGGGTTTAAGTGGATTAGTCTATGGCTACACCTTC.

The rearrangement uses TRBV5-8 and TRBJ1-1, with D perhaps TRBD1 (5 bases). Germline V gene sequence: CDR1 SGHTS, CDR2 YDEGEE. Trimming pared 4 bases from V and 5 bases from J, leaving 24 bases between. CDR3 size: 17 residues. Written as DNA, the CDR3 is TGTGCCAGCAGCCCCGGTGAGTTCCGACAGCAAGAAACTGAAGCTTTCTTT. It encodes CASSPGEFRQQETEAFF.

This CDR3 is CASTYPTGELFF. The CDR3 nucleotides are TGTGCCAGCACTTATCCCACCGGGGAGCTGTTTTTT. The genes are TRBV7-2 and TRBJ2-2; D remains unclear. The V gene lost 7 bases and the J gene lost 4 bases, with 7 bases spanning the gap. The V gene's germline CDR1 is SGHTA and CDR2 FQGNSA. The CDR3 runs 12 residues.

This clone was detected once. The chain employs TRBV6-1 and TRBJ2-7; no clear D gene. The CDR3 has 13 residues. The V gene lost 5 bases and the J gene lost 2 bases, with 10 bases spanning the gap. Germline V gene data show CDR1 as MNHNS and CDR2 as SASEGT. CDR3 DNA sequence: TGTGCCAGCAGTATCTTCTACGCCTACGAGCAGTACTTC. It yields the protein CASSIFYAYEQYF.

This rearrangement joins TRBV29-1 to TRBJ1-3, with unresolved D. Germline CDR1 is SQVTM and CDR2 is ANQGSEA. This CDR3 is built from 19 residues. The V end was cut by 0 bases, the J end by 2 bases, with 23 bases between. This CDR3 reads CSVEDGRPTDPTTGNTIYF. The CDR3 DNA reads TGCAGCGTTGAAGATGGGAGGCCGACGGACCCAACGACTGGAAACACCATATATTTT.

J is TRBJ2-2 and V is TRBV5-6; maybe TRBD2 (5 bases). This CDR3 has 17 amino acids. Looked up from germline, CDR1 is SGHDT and CDR2 is YYEEEE. Trimming took 4 bases from V and 1 from J, leaving 17 bases between them. CDR3 in amino acids: CASSPRRRTQNTGELFF. The CDR3 nucleotides are TGTGCCAGCAGCCCACGGAGGAGGACCCAGAACACCGGGGAGCTGTTTTTT.

This rearrangement joins TRBV4-1 to TRBJ2-2; 7 positions match TRBD2. The CDR3 is 17 residues long. V shed 0 bases, J shed 4 bases, and the junction held 8 bases outside the gene matches. The germline gives CDR1 MGHRA, CDR2 YSYEKL. The CDR3 DNA reads as TGCGCCAGCAGCCAAGATCTAAGTAGCGGGCCCACCGGGGAGCTGTTTTTT. Translation gives CASSQDLSSGPTGELFF.

Only a few counts were recorded for this clone. This chain uses TRBV7-2 with TRBJ2-7; 9 bases agree with TRBD1. With V trimmed by 5 bases and J by 5 bases, 7 bases remained unmatched. The CDR3 loop spans 14 amino acids. The germline CDR1 and CDR2 sequences are SGHTA and FQGNSA. CDR3 in DNA: TGTGCCAGCAGCCCCGGGACAGGGAGCCACGAGCAGTACTTC. This encodes CASSPGTGSHEQYF.